This paragraph covers one T cell receptor beta chain sequence. The count of this clone is one. Its antigen target is currently unknown. Base qualities are not provided; no much larger clone lies one nucleotide away. This entry is derived from a study of CD8+ T cells in alopecia areata (dated by TCRdb to 2017 to 2018). For the study in its entirety: The treated patients took part in an open-label pilot trial in which moderate-to-severe alopecia areata was treated with oral tofacitinib at 5 to 10 mg twice daily. Human TCRbeta sequencing covered scalp tissue and sorted CD4+ and CD8+ peripheral blood T cells from patchy and totalis/universalis alopecia areata patients and healthy controls. Patients received tofacitinib for 6 to 18 months and were then followed off drug for 6 months to check for delayed response and recurrence. Scalp clonality was compared among normal scalp (n=4), patchy alopecia areata scalp (n=8), and alopecia totalis/universalis scalp (n=8). Biopsies were taken from tofacitinib-treated patients at baseline and at 4 and 24 weeks of treatment, and a later scalp biopsy was taken in several of the tofacitinib-treated patients. RNA was obtained with the PAXgene miRNA kit for fixed scalp, the miRNeasy kit for PBMCs, and the RNeasy kit for mouse skin. Amplification of TCRbeta CDR3 regions was done by immunoSEQ multiplex PCR using 35 Vbeta forward primers and 13 Jbeta reverse primers. To study T cell clonal expansion in alopecia areata, the researchers applied high-throughput TCRbeta sequencing to both the C3H/HeJ mouse model and human patients. Study-wide findings and limitations: Resident alphabeta T cells in normal human skin are also sequenced, complicating scalp TCR repertoire analysis, unlike mouse skin dominated by gammadelta T cells. Higher clonality and more expanded CD8+ clones were observed in lesional scalp than in normal scalp, particularly in alopecia totalis/universalis, a finding suggestive of antigenic drive. Compared with mice, TCR sequences shared between patients were less clear, possibly partly because of HLA diversity across the patient population.

Peripheral blood and lesional scalp punch biopsies were obtained from patients with alopecia areata. PBMCs were separated by density centrifugation and stained for CD3, CD4 and CD8, after which CD4+ and CD8+ T cells were sorted on a FACSAria. Libraries were built with the immunoSEQ multiplex PCR assay. For TCR sequencing, RNA was extracted from every sample and reverse transcribed into cDNA to serve as template. SuperScript III was used to make first-strand cDNA, primed with a 2:1 mix of oligo-dT and random hexamers. A synthetic immune receptor repertoire was used to gauge amplification bias, and whatever bias remained was removed computationally. On the study's bioinformatics: After raw reads were preprocessed to remove errors, the CDR3 was defined following IMGT conventions as running from the conserved cysteine to phenylalanine. To get clonality, Shannon entropy was normalized by log2 of the number of productive unique TCRs and the result was subtracted from 1. Scalp TCRbeta sequences were cross-referenced with sorted blood CD4 and CD8 repertoires so that the CD4 or CD8 identity of scalp clones could be inferred. The immuneACCESS repertoire file appears here via TCRdb, limited to in-frame rearrangements. These files lack a portion of the clones; in checked studies, under half of the deficit traces to unresolved V genes, and the cause of the others is not known. The V and J calls and clone size were taken over from that table, and D and trimming were inferred from the DNA. The sample includes fewer than 100,000 clones, with about 45% observed a single time. The ten largest account for 0.6% to 0.85% of the sample.

Reading the germline V gene (reference sequence) gives CDR1 WNHNN and CDR2 SYGVQD. Trimming at the junction amounts to 3 bases on V and 6 bases on J, and the germline ends lie 21 bases apart. Spanning cysteine to phenylalanine, the CDR3 consists of 16 amino acids. Of all the DNA, just the CDR3 is kept, 48 bases in frame from base 1. Input material: CD4+ T cells sorted from blood. The origin of this receptor is a human donor with alopecia areata. The rearrangement joined TRBV10-1 to TRBJ2-7; possibly the D gene is TRBD2, per 6 matching bases. At the DNA level, the sequence is TGCGCCAGCAGTGAAACAGGCCGACCCACCGGGGGCGAGCAGTACTTC. The encoded protein is CASSETGRPTGGEQYF.